These T cell receptor beta chains were read from a single sample in a study of cytomegalovirus exposure and HLA in healthy donors. Assay used: immunoSEQ multiplex PCR; TCRdb lists only in-frame clones, some missing. The repertoire holds some 130,000 clones, about 80% seen once, with roughly 1.2% in the top ten. Specimen: PBMCs. The receptor source for this set is a man over 45 in good health and CMV-seronegative. CDR3s include the opening cysteine and the closing phenylalanine or tryptophan. A D gene is named only where the DNA matches it firmly. The listing skips clone size in some rows; elsewhere it reads once, few, many or a size class.

TRBV15,TRBD2,TRBJ2-7,15,-,CATSRDLAGSYEQYF,TGTGCCACCAGCAGAGATCTAGCGGGCAGTTACGAGCAGTACTTC
TRBV5-1,TRBD2,TRBJ2-3,20,-,CASSPKLAGGPKSFTDTQYF,TGCGCCAGCAGCCCTAAATTAGCGGGAGGGCCGAAATCATTCACAGATACGCAGTATTTT
TRBV5-1,-,TRBJ2-3,16,-,CASSLGLARSTDTQYF,TGCGCCAGCAGCTTGGGGTTAGCGCGGAGCACAGATACGCAGTATTTT
TRBV2,-,TRBJ2-6,13,-,CASIRGGANVLTF,TGTGCCAGCATCCGAGGGGGGGCCAACGTCCTGACTTTC
TRBV11-2,-,TRBJ2-7,14,few,CASSLGQEPHEQYF,TGTGCCAGCAGCCTCGGACAAGAACCCCACGAGCAGTACTTC
TRBV7-2,-,TRBJ2-7,13,-,CASSRVRTSEQYF,TGTGCCAGCAGCCGCGTCCGAACCTCCGAGCAGTACTTC
TRBV10-1,-,TRBJ2-7,16,-,CASSELTGVIGREQYF,TGCGCCAGCAGTGAGCTGACGGGAGTCATTGGGCGCGAGCAGTACTTC
TRBV25-1,TRBD1,TRBJ2-5,15,-,CASSGWDRSGETQYF,TGTGCCAGCAGTGGGTGGGACAGGTCGGGAGAGACCCAGTACTTC
TRBV18,TRBD2,TRBJ2-1,17,-,CASSPSEAGGPYNEQFF,TGTGCCAGCTCACCGTCGGAGGCGGGAGGCCCCTACAATGAGCAGTTCTTC
TRBV27,TRBD1,TRBJ2-7,16,-,CASSQGTGGYSYEQYF,TGTGCCAGCAGTCAAGGGACAGGGGGCTACTCCTACGAGCAGTACTTC
TRBV10-3,TRBD1,TRBJ2-7,12,once,CAMGQGTYEQYF,TGTGCCATGGGACAGGGGACGTACGAGCAGTACTTC
TRBV28,-,TRBJ2-1,15,-,CASISAQGRANEQFF,TGTGCCAGCATCTCTGCCCAGGGCAGGGCGAATGAGCAGTTCTTC
TRBV6-1,-,TRBJ2-5,13,few,CASSIDTEETQYF,TGTGCCAGCAGTATCGACACTGAAGAGACCCAGTACTTC
TRBV5-1,TRBD2,TRBJ2-3,14,once,CASSWGLAVDTQYF,TGCGCCAGCAGCTGGGGACTAGCTGTGGATACGCAGTATTTT
TRBV30,-,TRBJ2-7,14,few,CAWSFFGSSYEQYF,TGTGCCTGGAGTTTTTTCGGGTCTTCCTACGAGCAGTACTTC
TRBV2,TRBD1,TRBJ1-1,15,-,CASSSPGQGKPEAFF,TGTGCCAGCAGTTCTCCGGGACAGGGTAAGCCTGAAGCTTTCTTT
TRBV13,-,TRBJ1-3,16,-,CASSLGGGFSGNTIYF,TGTGCCAGCAGCTTAGGAGGGGGATTCTCTGGAAACACCATATATTTT
TRBV25-1,TRBD1,TRBJ1-5,13,few,CASQDREDQPQHF,TGTGCCAGTCAGGACAGGGAGGATCAGCCCCAGCATTTT
TRBV16,TRBD2,TRBJ2-1,15,-,CASSQPGLAGGEQFF,TGTGCCAGCAGCCAACCCGGACTAGCGGGAGGGGAGCAGTTCTTC
TRBV11-2,TRBD1,TRBJ1-4,14,-,CASSFRRGNEKLFF,TGTGCCAGCAGCTTCCGCAGGGGGAATGAAAAACTGTTTTTT
TRBV6-5,-,TRBJ1-1,14,-,CASSYLSENTEAFF,TGTGCCAGCAGTTACCTAAGCGAGAACACTGAAGCTTTCTTT
TRBV19,-,TRBJ1-1,13,few,CASSIERISEAFF,TGTGCCAGTAGTATAGAACGGATTAGCGAAGCTTTCTTT
TRBV10-3,TRBD1,TRBJ2-5,16,-,CAISVGTGGKLETQYF,TGTGCCATCAGTGTAGGGACAGGGGGAAAATTAGAGACCCAGTACTTC
TRBV7-9,TRBD2,TRBJ2-3,14,-,CASSYSGSTDTQYF,TGTGCCAGCAGCTATAGCGGGAGCACAGATACGCAGTATTTT
TRBV18,TRBD1,TRBJ2-7,17,-,CASSPYTGTGKAYEQYF,TGTGCCAGCTCACCATACACCGGGACAGGGAAAGCCTACGAGCAGTACTTC
TRBV6-6,-,TRBJ1-2,13,once,CASTPGHNYGYTF,TGTGCCAGCACCCCCGGACACAACTATGGCTACACCTTC
TRBV7-6,TRBD2,TRBJ2-1,16,-,CASSLRGTSGSNEQFF,TGTGCCAGCAGCTTACGTGGGACTAGCGGGTCGAATGAGCAGTTCTTC
TRBV7-3,-,TRBJ2-1,16,-,CASSLSGPSWYNEQFF,TGTGCCAGCAGCTTATCGGGTCCTAGCTGGTATAATGAGCAGTTCTTC
TRBV4-1,-,TRBJ2-2,16,-,CASSPTSGVPSGELFF,TGCGCCAGCAGCCCCACTTCGGGGGTCCCTTCCGGGGAGCTGTTTTTT
TRBV15,-,TRBJ1-5,13,-,CATRRNSNQPQHF,TGTGCCACCAGGCGAAATAGCAATCAGCCCCAGCATTTT
TRBV5-1,TRBD1,TRBJ2-1,15,-,CASSPGTGVYNEQFF,TGCGCCAGCAGCCCCGGGACAGGAGTCTACAATGAGCAGTTCTTC
TRBV7-2,TRBD2,TRBJ2-3,16,-,CASSLWTSGSADTQYF,TGTGCCAGCAGCCTCTGGACTAGCGGGAGCGCAGATACGCAGTATTTT
TRBV7-2,TRBD1,TRBJ2-2,16,-,CASSLAGGSNTGELFF,TGTGCCAGCAGCTTAGCAGGGGGCTCGAACACCGGGGAGCTGTTTTTT
TRBV7-6,TRBD2,TRBJ2-5,17,few,CASSRGLAGGPGETQYF,TGTGCCAGCAGCCGCGGACTAGCGGGAGGGCCTGGGGAGACCCAGTACTTC
TRBV10-3,TRBD1,TRBJ2-1,14,-,CATIGQDPRDEQFF,TGTGCCACCATAGGACAGGACCCCAGGGATGAGCAGTTCTTC
TRBV5-1,TRBD2,TRBJ2-1,16,few,CASSLYRRESYNEQFF,TGCGCCAGCAGCTTGTACAGGCGGGAGTCCTACAATGAGCAGTTCTTC
TRBV30,-,TRBJ2-2,14,once,CAWRIPGDTGELFF,TGTGCCTGGAGGATTCCCGGAGACACCGGGGAGCTGTTTTTT
TRBV6-1,-,TRBJ2-3,12,-,CASSERKDTQYF,TGTGCCAGCAGTGAACGTAAAGATACGCAGTATTTT
TRBV6-5,TRBD1,TRBJ2-1,14,-,CASGGTGPYNEQFF,TGTGCCAGCGGGGGGACAGGGCCCTACAATGAGCAGTTCTTC
TRBV6-1,-,TRBJ1-4,15,many,CASSEQGPGREKLFF,TGTGCCAGCAGTGAACAGGGGCCAGGTCGTGAAAAACTGTTTTTT
TRBV5-4,TRBD2,TRBJ2-1,15,-,CASSLETSVYNEQFF,TGTGCCAGCAGCTTGGAGACTAGCGTTTACAATGAGCAGTTCTTC
TRBV19,-,TRBJ1-5,15,-,CASSNGGQYNQPQHF,TGTGCCAGTAGCAACGGCGGACAGTACAATCAGCCCCAGCATTTT
TRBV7-2,TRBD1,TRBJ2-7,14,once,CASSLVGTGGKWNF,TGTGCCAGCAGCTTAGTAGGGACAGGGGGTAAATGGAACTTC
TRBV27,TRBD1,TRBJ1-5,20,-,CASRPMISGTAYFSNQPQHF,TGTGCCAGCAGACCGATGATTAGCGGGACAGCTTATTTTAGCAATCAGCCCCAGCATTTT
TRBV5-4,-,TRBJ2-2,16,-,CASSPPSGQNTGELFF,TGTGCCAGCAGCCCGCCGAGCGGGCAGAACACCGGGGAGCTGTTTTTT
TRBV10-2,-,TRBJ1-5,16,-,CASSEISGGGNQPQHF,TGCGCCAGCAGTGAAATCTCTGGGGGGGGAAATCAGCCCCAGCATTTT
TRBV7-6,TRBD2,TRBJ2-3,14,-,CASSLGGSADTQYF,TGTGCCAGCAGCTTAGGCGGGAGCGCAGATACGCAGTATTTT
TRBV18,TRBD1,TRBJ2-1,14,once,CASSPATGSDEQFF,TGTGCCAGCTCACCGGCGACAGGGTCTGATGAGCAGTTCTTC
TRBV10-3,-,TRBJ2-5,13,few,CAIRDGNQETQYF,TGTGCCATCAGGGACGGGAATCAAGAGACCCAGTACTTC
TRBV29-1,TRBD1,TRBJ1-1,14,-,CSVAPGTGSTEAFF,TGCAGCGTTGCCCCCGGGACAGGGAGCACTGAAGCTTTCTTT
TRBV5-5,-,TRBJ1-3,16,-,CASSAADTYSGNTIYF,TGTGCCAGCAGCGCAGCCGACACCTACTCTGGAAACACCATATATTTT
TRBV6-5,-,TRBJ2-1,14,-,CASTLALSYNEQFF,TGTGCCAGCACCCTCGCCCTATCCTACAATGAGCAGTTCTTC
TRBV9,TRBD1,TRBJ1-1,14,-,CASSAARDRGEAFF,TGTGCCAGCAGCGCCGCCCGGGACAGGGGGGAAGCTTTCTTT
TRBV6-5,TRBD1,TRBJ1-5,15,-,CASRSGTGGDQPQHF,TGTGCCAGCAGGTCCGGGACAGGGGGGGATCAGCCCCAGCATTTT
TRBV30,TRBD1,TRBJ2-7,13,-,CAWRDRAYYEQYF,TGTGCCTGGAGAGACAGGGCCTACTACGAGCAGTACTTC